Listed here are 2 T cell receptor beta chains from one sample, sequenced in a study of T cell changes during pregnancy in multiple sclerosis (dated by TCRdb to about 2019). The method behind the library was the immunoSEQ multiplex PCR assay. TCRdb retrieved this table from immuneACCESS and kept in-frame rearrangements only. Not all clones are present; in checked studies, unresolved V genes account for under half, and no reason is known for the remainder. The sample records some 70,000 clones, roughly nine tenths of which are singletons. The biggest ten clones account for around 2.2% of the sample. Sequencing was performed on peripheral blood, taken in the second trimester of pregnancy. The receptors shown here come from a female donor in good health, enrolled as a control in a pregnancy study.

The DNA for the CDR3 is TGTGCCAGCAGCTTAGGCCCGGGGGGCACAGATACGCAGTATTTT. Its protein product is CASSLGPGGTDTQYF. The rearrangement uses TRBV7-2 and TRBJ2-3; D perhaps matches TRBD2 (6 bases). V was trimmed by 1 base and J by 1 base, leaving 9 bases between them. The CDR3 sequence is 15 residues long. Germline V gene data show CDR1 as SGHTA and CDR2 as FQGNSA.

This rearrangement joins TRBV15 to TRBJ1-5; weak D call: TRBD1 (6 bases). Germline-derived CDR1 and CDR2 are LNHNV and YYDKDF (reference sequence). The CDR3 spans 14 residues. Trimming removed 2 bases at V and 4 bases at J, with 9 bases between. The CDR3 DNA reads TGTGCCACCAGCAGACAGGGGTTTAATCAGCCCCAGCATTTT. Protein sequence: CATSRQGFNQPQHF.